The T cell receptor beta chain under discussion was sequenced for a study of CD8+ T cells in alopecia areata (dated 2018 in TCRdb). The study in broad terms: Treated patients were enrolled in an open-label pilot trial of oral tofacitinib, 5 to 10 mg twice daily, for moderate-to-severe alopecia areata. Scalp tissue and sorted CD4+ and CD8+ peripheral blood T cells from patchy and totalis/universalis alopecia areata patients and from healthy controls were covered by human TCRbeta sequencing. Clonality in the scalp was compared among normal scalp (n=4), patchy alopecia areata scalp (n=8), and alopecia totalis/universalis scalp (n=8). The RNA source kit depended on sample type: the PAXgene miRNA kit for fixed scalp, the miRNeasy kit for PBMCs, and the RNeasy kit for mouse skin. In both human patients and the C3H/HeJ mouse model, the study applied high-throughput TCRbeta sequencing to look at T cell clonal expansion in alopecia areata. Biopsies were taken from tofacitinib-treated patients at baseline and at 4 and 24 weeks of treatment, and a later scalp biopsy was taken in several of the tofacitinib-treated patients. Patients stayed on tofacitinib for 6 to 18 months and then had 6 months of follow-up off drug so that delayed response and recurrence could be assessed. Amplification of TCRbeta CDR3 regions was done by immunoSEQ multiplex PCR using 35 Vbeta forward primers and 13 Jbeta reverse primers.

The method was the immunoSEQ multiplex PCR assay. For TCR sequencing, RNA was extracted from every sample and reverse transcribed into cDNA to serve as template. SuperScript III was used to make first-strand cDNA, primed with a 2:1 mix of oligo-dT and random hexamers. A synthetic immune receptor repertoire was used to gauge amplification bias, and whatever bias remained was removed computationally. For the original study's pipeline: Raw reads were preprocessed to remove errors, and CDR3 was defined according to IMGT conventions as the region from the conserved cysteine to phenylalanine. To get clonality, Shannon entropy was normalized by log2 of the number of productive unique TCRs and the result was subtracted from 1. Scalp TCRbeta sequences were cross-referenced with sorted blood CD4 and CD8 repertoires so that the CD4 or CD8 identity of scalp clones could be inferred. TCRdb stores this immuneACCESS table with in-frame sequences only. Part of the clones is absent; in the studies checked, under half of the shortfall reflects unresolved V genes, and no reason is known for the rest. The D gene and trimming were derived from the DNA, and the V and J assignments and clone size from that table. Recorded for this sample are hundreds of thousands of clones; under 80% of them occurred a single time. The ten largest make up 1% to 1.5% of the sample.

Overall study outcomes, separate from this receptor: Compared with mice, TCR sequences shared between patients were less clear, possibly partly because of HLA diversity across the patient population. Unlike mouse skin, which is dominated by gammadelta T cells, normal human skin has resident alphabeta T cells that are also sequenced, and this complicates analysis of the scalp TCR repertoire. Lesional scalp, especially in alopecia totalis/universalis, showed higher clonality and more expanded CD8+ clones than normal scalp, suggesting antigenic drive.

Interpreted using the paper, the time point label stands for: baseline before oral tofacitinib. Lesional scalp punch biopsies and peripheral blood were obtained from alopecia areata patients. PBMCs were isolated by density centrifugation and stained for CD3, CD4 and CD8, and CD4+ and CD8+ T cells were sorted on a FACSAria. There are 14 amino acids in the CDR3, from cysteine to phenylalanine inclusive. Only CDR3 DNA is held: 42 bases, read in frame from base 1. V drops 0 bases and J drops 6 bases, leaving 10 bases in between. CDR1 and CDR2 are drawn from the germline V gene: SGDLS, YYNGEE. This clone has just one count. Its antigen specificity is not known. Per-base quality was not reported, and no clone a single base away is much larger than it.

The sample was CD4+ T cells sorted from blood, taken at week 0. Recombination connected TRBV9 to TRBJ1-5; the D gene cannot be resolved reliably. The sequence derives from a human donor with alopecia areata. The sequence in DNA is TGTGCCAGCAGCGTAGAGGGAGGCCCTCAGCCCCAGCATTTT. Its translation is CASSVEGGPQPQHF.